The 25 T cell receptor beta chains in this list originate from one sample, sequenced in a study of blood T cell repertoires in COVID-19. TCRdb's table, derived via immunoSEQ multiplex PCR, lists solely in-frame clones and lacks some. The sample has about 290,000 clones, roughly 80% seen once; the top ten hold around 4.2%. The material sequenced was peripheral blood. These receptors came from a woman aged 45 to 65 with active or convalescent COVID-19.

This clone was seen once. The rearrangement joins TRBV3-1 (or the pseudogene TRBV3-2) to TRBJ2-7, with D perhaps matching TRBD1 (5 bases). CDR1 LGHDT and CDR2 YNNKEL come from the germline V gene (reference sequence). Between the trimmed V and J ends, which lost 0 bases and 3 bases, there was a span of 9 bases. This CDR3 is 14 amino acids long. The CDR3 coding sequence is TGTGCCAGCAGCCAAGACAGGGTTTACTACGAGCAGTACTTC. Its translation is CASSQDRVYYEQYF.

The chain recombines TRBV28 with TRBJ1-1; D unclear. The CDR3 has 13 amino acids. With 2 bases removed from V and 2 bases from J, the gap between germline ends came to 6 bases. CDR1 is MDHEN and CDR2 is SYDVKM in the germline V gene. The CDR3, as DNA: TGTGCCAGCAGTTTAGGGCCTAACACTGAAGCTTTCTTT. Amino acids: CASSLGPNTEAFF.

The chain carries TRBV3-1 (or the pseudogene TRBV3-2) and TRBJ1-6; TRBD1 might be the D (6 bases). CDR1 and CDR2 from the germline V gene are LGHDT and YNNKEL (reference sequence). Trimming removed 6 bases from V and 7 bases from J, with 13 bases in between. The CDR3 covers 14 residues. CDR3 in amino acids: CASRPQGQNSPLHF. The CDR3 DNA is TGTGCCAGCAGGCCACAGGGACAAAATTCACCCCTCCACTTT.

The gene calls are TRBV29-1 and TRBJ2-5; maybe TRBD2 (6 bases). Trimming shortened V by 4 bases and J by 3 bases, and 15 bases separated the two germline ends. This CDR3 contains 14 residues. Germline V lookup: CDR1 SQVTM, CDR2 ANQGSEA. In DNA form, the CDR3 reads TGCAGCGTTGTACGGCAGGGCGGGAAAGAGACCCAGTACTTC. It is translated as CSVVRQGGKETQYF.

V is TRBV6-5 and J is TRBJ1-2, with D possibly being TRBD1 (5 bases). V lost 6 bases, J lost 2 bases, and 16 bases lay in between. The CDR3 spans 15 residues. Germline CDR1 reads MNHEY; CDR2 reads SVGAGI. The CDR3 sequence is CASRHGGTRNYGYTF. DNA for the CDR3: TGTGCCAGCAGGCACGGGGGAACTAGGAACTATGGCTACACCTTC.

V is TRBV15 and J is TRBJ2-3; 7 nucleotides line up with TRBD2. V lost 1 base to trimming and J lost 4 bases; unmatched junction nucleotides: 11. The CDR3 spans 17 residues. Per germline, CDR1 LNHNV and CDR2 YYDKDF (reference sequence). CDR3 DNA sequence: TGTGCCACCAGCAGAGTGGGTTTGACTAGCTACCCAGATACGCAGTATTTT. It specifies CATSRVGLTSYPDTQYF.

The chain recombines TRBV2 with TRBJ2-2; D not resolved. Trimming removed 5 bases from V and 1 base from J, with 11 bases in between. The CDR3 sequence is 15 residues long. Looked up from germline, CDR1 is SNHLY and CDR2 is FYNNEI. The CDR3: CASSIGSWNTGELFF. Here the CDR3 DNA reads TGTGCCAGCAGTATCGGTAGCTGGAACACCGGGGAGCTGTTTTTT.

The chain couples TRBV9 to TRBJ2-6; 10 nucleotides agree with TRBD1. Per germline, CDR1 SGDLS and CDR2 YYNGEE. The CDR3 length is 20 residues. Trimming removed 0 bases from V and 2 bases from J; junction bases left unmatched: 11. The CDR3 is CASSVDPRGTGDAGANVLTF. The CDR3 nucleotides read TGTGCCAGCAGCGTAGATCCGAGGGGGACAGGGGACGCTGGGGCCAACGTCCTGACTTTC.

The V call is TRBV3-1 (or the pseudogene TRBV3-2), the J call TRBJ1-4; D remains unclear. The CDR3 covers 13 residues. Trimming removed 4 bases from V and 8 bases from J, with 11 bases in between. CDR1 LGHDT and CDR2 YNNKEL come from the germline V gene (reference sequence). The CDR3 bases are TGTGCCAGCAGCCCCGGGTTTCCCGAAAAACTGTTTTTT. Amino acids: CASSPGFPEKLFF.

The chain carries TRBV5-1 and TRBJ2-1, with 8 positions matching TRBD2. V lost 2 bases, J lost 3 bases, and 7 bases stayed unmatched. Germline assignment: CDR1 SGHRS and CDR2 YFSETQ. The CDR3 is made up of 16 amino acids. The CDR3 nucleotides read TGCGCCAGCAGCTTATCCAGCGGGAGCCACTACAATGAGCAGTTCTTC. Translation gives CASSLSSGSHYNEQFF.

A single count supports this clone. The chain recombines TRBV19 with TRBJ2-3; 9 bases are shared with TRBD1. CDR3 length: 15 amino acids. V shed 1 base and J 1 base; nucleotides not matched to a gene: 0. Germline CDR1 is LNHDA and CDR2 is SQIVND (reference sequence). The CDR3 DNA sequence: TGTGCCAGTAGTATAGGGGACAGGGGCACAGATACGCAGTATTTT. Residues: CASSIGDRGTDTQYF.

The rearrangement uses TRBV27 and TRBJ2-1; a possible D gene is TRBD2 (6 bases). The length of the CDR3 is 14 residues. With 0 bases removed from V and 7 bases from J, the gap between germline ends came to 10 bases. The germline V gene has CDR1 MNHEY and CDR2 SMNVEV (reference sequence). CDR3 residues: CASSLSGRVNEQFF. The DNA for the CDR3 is TGTGCCAGCAGTTTATCCGGGAGAGTAAATGAGCAGTTCTTC.

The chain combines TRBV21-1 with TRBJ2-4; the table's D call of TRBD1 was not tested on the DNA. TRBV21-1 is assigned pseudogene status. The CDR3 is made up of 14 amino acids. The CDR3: CASSVLTENRIQYF. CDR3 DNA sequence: TGTGCCAGCAGCGTGTTGACAGAAAACAGAATTCAGTACTTC.

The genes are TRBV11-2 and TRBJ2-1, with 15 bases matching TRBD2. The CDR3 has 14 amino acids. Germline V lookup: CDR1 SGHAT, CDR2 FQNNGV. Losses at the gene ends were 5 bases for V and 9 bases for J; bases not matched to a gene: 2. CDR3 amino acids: CASSGLAGGFEQFF. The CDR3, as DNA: TGTGCCAGCAGCGGACTAGCGGGAGGGTTTGAGCAGTTCTTC.

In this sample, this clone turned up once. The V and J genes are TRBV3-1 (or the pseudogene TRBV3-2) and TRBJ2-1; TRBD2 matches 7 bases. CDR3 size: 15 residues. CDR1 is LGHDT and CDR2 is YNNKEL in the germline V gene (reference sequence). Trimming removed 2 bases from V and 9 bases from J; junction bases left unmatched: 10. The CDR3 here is CASSQSWGGGGEQFF. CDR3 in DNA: TGTGCCAGCAGCCAAAGCTGGGGGGGAGGCGGTGAGCAGTTCTTC.

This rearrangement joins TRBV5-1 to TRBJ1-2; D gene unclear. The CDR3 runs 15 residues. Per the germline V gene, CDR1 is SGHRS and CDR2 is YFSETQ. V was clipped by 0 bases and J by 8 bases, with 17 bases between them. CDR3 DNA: TGCGCCAGCAGCTTGGCCAAAGGGTTCACGGGGGGCTACACCTTC. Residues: CASSLAKGFTGGYTF.

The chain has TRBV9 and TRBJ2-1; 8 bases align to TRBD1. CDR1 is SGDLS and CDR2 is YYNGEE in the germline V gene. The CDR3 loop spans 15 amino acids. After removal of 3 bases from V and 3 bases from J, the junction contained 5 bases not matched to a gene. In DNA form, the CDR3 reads TGTGCCAGCAGCGCCGACAGGGGAGGCTACAATGAGCAGTTCTTC. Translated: CASSADRGGYNEQFF.

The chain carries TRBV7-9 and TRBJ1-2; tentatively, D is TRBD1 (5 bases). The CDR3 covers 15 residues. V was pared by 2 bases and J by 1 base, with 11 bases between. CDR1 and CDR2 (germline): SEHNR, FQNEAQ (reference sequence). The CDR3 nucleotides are TGTGCCAGCAGCTTAAATAATAGGGGTAACTATGGCTACACCTTC. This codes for CASSLNNRGNYGYTF.

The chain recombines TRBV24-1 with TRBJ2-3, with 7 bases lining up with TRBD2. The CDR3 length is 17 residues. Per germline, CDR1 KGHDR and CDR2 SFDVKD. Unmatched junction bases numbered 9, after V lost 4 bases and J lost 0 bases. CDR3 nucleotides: TGTGCCACCAGTGAACCGGGAGGCGGACCCAGCACAGATACGCAGTATTTT. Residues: CATSEPGGGPSTDTQYF.

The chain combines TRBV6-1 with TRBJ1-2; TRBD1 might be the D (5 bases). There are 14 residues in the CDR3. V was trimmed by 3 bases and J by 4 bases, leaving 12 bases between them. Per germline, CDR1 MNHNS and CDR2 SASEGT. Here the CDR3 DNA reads TGTGCCAGCAGTGAGGGGGGAAGCGCCTATGGCTACACCTTC. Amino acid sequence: CASSEGGSAYGYTF.

CDR3 residues: CASSIVEGGELFF. The CDR3 nucleotides are TGTGCCAGCAGCATAGTTGAGGGCGGGGAGCTGTTTTTT. The genes are TRBV9 and TRBJ2-2, with D tentatively TRBD2 (5 bases). Germline V gene sequence: CDR1 SGDLS, CDR2 YYNGEE. The CDR3 is 13 amino acids. Trimming removed 4 bases at V and 7 bases at J, with 11 bases between.

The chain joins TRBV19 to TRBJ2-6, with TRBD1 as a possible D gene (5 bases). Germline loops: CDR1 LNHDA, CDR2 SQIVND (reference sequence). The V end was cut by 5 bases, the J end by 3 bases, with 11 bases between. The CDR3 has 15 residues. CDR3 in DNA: TGTGCCAGTAGTTCCCAGGGTCGTGGGGCCAACGTCCTGACTTTC. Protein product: CASSSQGRGANVLTF.

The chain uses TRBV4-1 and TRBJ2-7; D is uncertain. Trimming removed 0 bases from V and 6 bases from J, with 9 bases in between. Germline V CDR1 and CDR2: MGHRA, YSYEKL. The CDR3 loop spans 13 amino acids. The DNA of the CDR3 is TGCGCCAGCAGCCAAGATGTCCGGAGCGAGCAGTACTTC. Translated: CASSQDVRSEQYF.

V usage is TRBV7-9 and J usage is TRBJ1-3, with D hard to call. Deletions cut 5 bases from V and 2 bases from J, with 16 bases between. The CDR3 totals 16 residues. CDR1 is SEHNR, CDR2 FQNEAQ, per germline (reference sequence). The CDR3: CASSRPGEFTGNTIYF. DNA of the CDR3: TGTGCCAGCAGCAGACCCGGGGAATTCACTGGAAACACCATATATTTT.

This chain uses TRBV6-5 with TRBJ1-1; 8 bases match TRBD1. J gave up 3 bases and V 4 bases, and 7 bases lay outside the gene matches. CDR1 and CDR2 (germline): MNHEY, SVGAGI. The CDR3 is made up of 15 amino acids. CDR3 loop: CASSLPGQDHTEAFF. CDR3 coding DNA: TGTGCCAGCAGTTTGCCGGGACAGGACCACACTGAAGCTTTCTTT.